What follows are 23 T cell receptor beta chains derived from one specimen sequenced in a study of T cells in Graves' hyperthyroidism and ophthalmopathy. Template material for amplifying TCR beta CDR3 regions consisted of RNA transcripts. Initially, a first-round RT-PCR of the TCR CDR3 employed the HTBI primer set. TCRdb passed the multiplex PCR reads through MiXCR, listing each CDR3 protein once. The sample carries approximately 740,000 distinct CDR3 sequences, 14% recorded once. What was sequenced was blood. These receptors were taken from a woman between 18 and 29 years old with Graves' hyperthyroidism.

This clonotype was counted a few times. V usage is TRBV28 and J usage is TRBJ1-5; D not certain. CDR1 is MDHEN and CDR2 is SYDVKM in the germline V gene. This CDR3 is built from 12 residues. The V end was cut by 7 bases, the J end by 5 bases, with 9 bases between. This CDR3 reads CASKPPHQPQHF. The CDR3 nucleotides read TGTGCCAGCAAACCCCCCCATCAGCCCCAGCATTTT.

The table lists this clonotype with a few counts. This chain uses TRBV19 with TRBJ1-5, with a possible D match to TRBD1 (5 bases). Looked up from germline, CDR1 is LNHDA and CDR2 is SQIVND (reference sequence). Trimming removed 3 bases at V and 7 bases at J, with 13 bases between. The CDR3 is 14 amino acids. DNA for the CDR3: TGTGCCAGTAGTATGCCCCAGGGTGGACAGCCCCAGCATTTT. This translates into CASSMPQGGQPQHF.

This clonotype was detected only a few times. The chain employs TRBV13 and TRBJ1-2; 7 bases map to TRBD1. CDR1 and CDR2 from the germline V gene are PRHDT and FYEKMQ (reference sequence). This CDR3 comprises 15 residues. V lost 2 bases, J lost 2 bases, and 5 bases stayed unmatched. CDR3 in DNA: TGTGCCAGCAGCTTACGCTTAGGGGGCAACTATGGCTACACCTTC. Translated, it gives CASSLRLGGNYGYTF.

This clonotype was observed a few times. This sequence joins TRBV2 and TRBJ1-5, with D uncertain. Looked up from germline, CDR1 is SNHLY and CDR2 is FYNNEI. Trimming shortened V by 3 bases and J by 1 base, and 13 bases separated the two germline ends. The CDR3 consists of 16 residues. In DNA form, the CDR3 reads TGTGCCAGCAGTGAGGAAGGGTTGTGGAGCAATCAGCCCCAGCATTTT. This gives the protein CASSEEGLWSNQPQHF. Full variable domain (missing parts from reference TRBV2 and TRBJ1-5): EPEVTQTPSHQVTQMGQEVILRCVPISNHLYFYWYRQILGQKVEFLVSFYNNEISEKSEIFDDQFSVERPDGSNFTLKIRSTKLEDSAMYFCASSEEGLWSNQPQHFGDGTRLSIL.

This clonotype was detected many times. The chain carries TRBV24-1 and TRBJ2-5; 9 bases line up with TRBD2. This CDR3 comprises 15 residues. J was trimmed by 3 bases and V by 4 bases; bases with no gene match: 5. From germline, CDR1 is KGHDR and CDR2 SFDVKD. CDR3 amino acids: CATSEAGGSEETQYF. The CDR3, as DNA: TGTGCCACCAGTGAAGCGGGAGGTTCAGAAGAGACCCAGTACTTC.

V and J are TRBV19 and TRBJ1-4, with 10 bases aligning to TRBD1. This CDR3 has 14 residues. Germline values: CDR1 LNHDA, CDR2 SQIVND (reference sequence). V gave up 3 bases and J gave up 6 bases; unmatched junction bases: 1. CDR3 nucleotides: TGTGCCAGTAGTATGGGACAGGGGTATGAAAAACTGTTTTTT. This codes for CASSMGQGYEKLFF.

This clonotype was counted many times. The V and J genes are TRBV18 and TRBJ2-5; possibly TRBD1 for D (5 bases). Germline loops: CDR1 KGHSH, CDR2 LQKENI. The germline V and J ends were trimmed by 2 bases and 1 base, with 8 bases remaining between them. This CDR3 region has 14 residues. The CDR3 nucleotides read TGTGCCAGCTCACCATGGACACTCCAAGAGACCCAGTACTTC. Its protein is CASSPWTLQETQYF.

This clonotype was seen ten or more times. The rearrangement links TRBV5-1 to TRBJ2-2; 12 bases align to TRBD1. J gave up 4 bases and V 4 bases, and 5 bases lay outside the gene matches. The CDR3 extends over 16 amino acids. Germline CDR1 SGHRS, CDR2 YFSETQ. The CDR3 nucleotides read TGCGCCAGCAGCATCTCGGGACAGGGGGCCACCGGGGAGCTGTTTTTT. Amino acids: CASSISGQGATGELFF.

This clonotype came up a few times. The CDR3 bases are TGTGCCAGCAGCTTCGGACAGGGACGAGCGGGAGGGCCGGGAGATACGCAGTATTTT. Its protein is CASSFGQGRAGGPGDTQYF. The V gene is TRBV7-9, the J gene TRBJ2-3; 10 bases match TRBD2. CDR1 and CDR2 (germline): SEHNR, FQNEAQ (reference sequence). The CDR3 is 19 amino acids. J was trimmed by 5 bases and V by 3 bases; bases with no gene match: 17.

This clonotype was counted at least ten times. The J gene is TRBJ1-1, the V gene TRBV6-1, with TRBD1 matching over 11 bases. J gave up 5 bases and V 7 bases, and 12 bases lay outside the gene matches. CDR3 length: 16 residues. Germline loops: CDR1 MNHNS, CDR2 SASEGT. CDR3 in amino acids: CASNTGTGGGRTEAFF. The CDR3 DNA reads as TGTGCCAGCAACACCGGGACAGGGGGAGGGAGGACTGAAGCTTTCTTT.

This clonotype appeared many times. The V call is TRBV9, the J call TRBJ2-7; 9 bases fit TRBD2. Per the germline V gene, CDR1 is SGDLS and CDR2 is YYNGEE. The CDR3 contains 13 residues. After removal of 5 bases from V and 6 bases from J, the junction contained 6 bases not matched to a gene. The CDR3 DNA is TGTGCCAGCAGTGCGGGGGGGCGCGGCGAGCAGTACTTC. Translated: CASSAGGRGEQYF.

V is TRBV10-1 and J is TRBJ2-2; 7 positions match TRBD2. V was pared by 6 bases and J by 6 bases, with 13 bases of the junction left unmatched. CDR1 is WNHNN and CDR2 is SYGVQD in the germline V gene (reference sequence). This CDR3 spans 16 amino acids. This chain's CDR3 is CASRAQRDPDSGELFF. CDR3 coding DNA: TGCGCCAGCAGAGCACAGCGGGATCCGGATTCCGGGGAGCTGTTTTTT.

This clonotype appeared a few times. V gene TRBV5-1 combines with J gene TRBJ2-3; possibly TRBD1 for D (5 bases). V was shortened by 3 bases and J by 0 bases, with 14 bases between the two germline ends. This CDR3 has 16 residues. Germline CDR1 reads SGHRS; CDR2 reads YFSETQ. The chain's CDR3 is CASSSRTRSSTDTQYF. The CDR3 nucleotides read TGCGCCAGCAGCTCCCGGACAAGGTCTAGCACAGATACGCAGTATTTT.

This clonotype was counted ten times or more. The CDR3 DNA reads as TGTGCCAGCAGCCAAGCGAGATTCAGCGGGAGGGAGGATGAGCAGTTCTTC. It translates to CASSQARFSGREDEQFF. The chain recombines TRBV14 with TRBJ2-1; 10 bases fit TRBD2. V lost 1 base and J lost 8; bases outside the gene matches: 11. The CDR3 sequence is 17 residues long. Germline V gives CDR1 SGHDN, CDR2 FVKESK. The whole variable domain, remainder taken from reference TRBV14 and TRBJ2-1, is EAGVTQFPSHSVIEKGQTVTLRCDPISGHDNLYWYRRVMGKEIKFLLHFVKESKQDESGMPNNRFLAERTGGTYSTLKVQPAELEDSGVYFCASSQARFSGREDEQFFGPGTRLTVL.

The sample holds a few counts of this clonotype. The gene calls are TRBV2 and TRBJ1-1; 9 positions agree with TRBD1. The germline V gene encodes CDR1 SNHLY and CDR2 FYNNEI. CDR3 length: 13 amino acids. With V trimmed by 5 bases and J by 8 bases, 6 bases remained unmatched. The CDR3 sequence: CASSPSGTGEAFF. CDR3 in DNA: TGTGCCAGCAGTCCCTCCGGGACAGGGGAAGCTTTCTTT.

This clonotype appeared many times. This chain connects TRBV2 to TRBJ2-7; 9 nucleotides line up with TRBD1. The CDR3 runs to 15 residues. The V segment lost 10 bases and the J segment 4 bases; nucleotides outside the gene matches: 14. The germline CDR1 and CDR2 sequences are SNHLY and FYNNEI. CDR3 nucleotides: TGTGCCATCCCTTTACCGGACAGGGGTCGGTACGAGCAGTACTTC. It yields the protein CAIPLPDRGRYEQYF.

This clonotype was recorded at least ten times. The chain combines TRBV15 with TRBJ1-4, with 10 bases identical to TRBD1. Trimming cost V 0 bases and J 7 bases; bases outside gene matches: 5. CDR1 and CDR2 from the germline V gene are LNHNV and YYDKDF (reference sequence). The CDR3 totals 16 residues. CDR3 DNA: TGTGCCACCAGCAGAGATATAGGACAGGGGGGTGAAAAACTGTTTTTT. Amino acid sequence: CATSRDIGQGGEKLFF.

The CDR3, as DNA: TGTGCCTGGAGTGAAGGTCTATCAACCTACGAGCAGTACTTC. It yields the protein CAWSEGLSTYEQYF. V is TRBV30 and J is TRBJ2-7; no definite D call. This CDR3 is 14 amino acids long. V lost 1 base to trimming and J lost 2 bases, with 12 bases between them. Per the germline V gene, CDR1 is GTSNPN and CDR2 is SVGIG (reference sequence).

This clonotype appeared many times. The rearrangement uses TRBV2 and TRBJ2-7; possibly TRBD2 for D (6 bases). From germline, CDR1 is SNHLY and CDR2 FYNNEI. The CDR3 is 17 amino acids. V was pared by 4 bases and J by 2 bases, with 21 bases between. CDR3 protein: CASSGDSSLGYTYEQYF. The DNA of the CDR3 is TGTGCCAGCAGTGGGGACTCATCTCTAGGGTACACCTACGAGCAGTACTTC.

V is TRBV12-3 or TRBV12-4 and J is TRBJ2-2; D uncertain. The V end was cut by 5 bases, the J end by 3 bases, with 10 bases between. The CDR3 is 14 amino acids. CDR3 residues: CASSQPSYTGELFF. The CDR3 region has the DNA TGTGCCAGCAGTCAACCATCTTACACCGGGGAGCTGTTTTTT.

In this sample, this clonotype turned up many times. The chain carries TRBV20-1 and TRBJ2-1; D not certain. This CDR3 contains 11 residues. Deletions cut 0 bases from V and 8 bases from J, with 5 bases between. Germline CDR1 is DFQATT and CDR2 is SNEGSKA (reference sequence). CDR3 bases: TGCAGTGCTAGAGAGGTTCATGAGCAGTTCTTC. The encoded protein is CSAREVHEQFF.

The table lists this clonotype with a few counts. The gene calls are TRBV28 and TRBJ2-3; no firm D call. The CDR3 contains 13 residues. V was shortened by 8 bases and J by 3 bases, with 12 bases between the two germline ends. Per germline, CDR1 MDHEN and CDR2 SYDVKM. The DNA for the CDR3 is TGTGCCAGCGGTCAGAGGTGGACAGATACGCAGTATTTT. It specifies CASGQRWTDTQYF.

The chain links TRBV20-1 to TRBJ2-1; 8 positions match TRBD2. The CDR3 has 13 residues. V was clipped by 3 bases and J by 4 bases; unmatched bases: 2. CDR1 is DFQATT, CDR2 SNEGSKA, per germline (reference sequence). Here the CDR3 reads CSASSGVYNEQFF. The CDR3 region has the DNA TGCAGTGCTAGTAGCGGGGTTTACAATGAGCAGTTCTTC.